Listed below are T cell receptor beta chains from one sample, sequenced in a study of response to subunit inactivated influenza vaccine. TCRdb ran MiXCR on the RT-PCR reads and lists one entry per CDR3 protein. The sample has around 600,000 distinct CDR3 sequences, over 9% seen once. This same sample was also part of a study on T cells expressing NK-cell markers.

The sequences come from PBMCs from blood, collected on the day of vaccination. The receptors were gathered from a middle-aged man who received an inactivated influenza vaccine. The CDR3 runs from the conserved cysteine through the conserved F or W. The D gene is left open where the match is weak. Clone size is not always given. Where it is, it says once, few, many or a class for expanded clones.

D gene	V gene	J gene	clone size	CDR3 length	CDR3 protein	CDR3 DNA
TRBD2	TRBV7-2	TRBJ2-3	NA	16	CASSLVGRASTDTQYF	TGTGCCAGCAGCTTAGTTGGGAGGGCAAGCACAGATACGCAGTATTTT
NA	TRBV28	TRBJ2-2	NA	15	CASSYRLRGTGELFF	TGTGCCAGCAGTTACAGGCTTCGTGGCACCGGGGAGCTGTTTTTT
NA	TRBV4-1	TRBJ2-1	NA	14	CASSQGGRVETQFF	TGCGCCAGCAGCCAAGGAGGGCGGGTGGAGACCCAGTTCTTC
NA	TRBV5-1	TRBJ2-5	many	14	CASSLSPRVETQYF	TGCGCCAGCAGCTTGAGTCCCAGGGTAGAGACCCAGTACTTC
NA	TRBV5-1	TRBJ2-4	few	14	CASSSTSQGNIQYF	TGCGCCAGCAGCTCGACCTCCCAGGGAAACATTCAGTACTTC
TRBD1	TRBV10-3	TRBJ2-3	many	18	CAISDVVYGTVSTDTQYF	TGTGCCATCAGTGATGTAGTTTATGGGACAGTGAGCACAGATACGCAGTATTTT
NA	TRBV7-9	TRBJ1-1	few	14	CASSARDSSTEAFF	TGTGCCAGCAGCGCCCGGGACTCGTCCACTGAAGCTTTCTTT
NA	TRBV10-3	TRBJ2-1	few	14	CAISEMSSYNEQFF	TGTGCCATCAGTGAAATGAGCTCCTACAATGAGCAGTTCTTC
TRBD2	TRBV12-3/TRBV12-4	TRBJ2-5	NA	14	CASNMGGVGETQYF	TGTGCCAGCAATATGGGAGGGGTCGGAGAGACCCAGTACTTC
TRBD1	TRBV7-2	TRBJ2-6	NA	17	CASSFTGGAGGANVLTF	TGTGCCAGCAGCTTCACAGGGGGCGCAGGTGGGGCCAACGTCCTGACTTTC
NA	TRBV7-7	TRBJ2-1	few	13	CASSLTVYNEQFF	TGTGCTAGCAGCTTGACCGTTTACAATGAGCAGTTCTTC
NA	TRBV5-6	TRBJ2-5	NA	11	CASSIEQTQYF	TGTGCCAGCAGCATAGAACAGACCCAGTACTTC
NA	TRBV20-1	TRBJ2-2	few	15	CSARDLARYTGELFF	TGCAGTGCTAGAGATTTGGCGCGTTACACCGGGGAGCTGTTTTTT
TRBD1	TRBV5-1	TRBJ2-3	many	14	CASTETGGGDTQYF	TGCGCCAGCACCGAGACAGGGGGAGGGGATACGCAGTATTTT
NA	TRBV20-1	TRBJ2-5	NA	12	CSAIYQGETQYF	TGCAGTGCTATATACCAGGGGGAGACCCAGTACTTC
NA	TRBV19	TRBJ2-2	NA	15	CASSIVPGSTGELFF	TGTGCCAGTAGTATAGTCCCAGGGTCCACCGGGGAGCTGTTTTTT
NA	TRBV10-3	TRBJ2-3	NA	15	CAISDAPVSTDTQYF	TGTGCCATCAGCGACGCCCCGGTGAGCACAGATACGCAGTATTTT
TRBD2	TRBV16	TRBJ2-5	NA	15	CASVPRGGAEETQYF	TGTGCCAGCGTTCCCCGCGGGGGGGCGGAAGAGACCCAGTACTTC
NA	TRBV7-8	TRBJ2-1	few	13	CASSLGINNEQFF	TGTGCCAGCAGCTTGGGGATAAACAATGAGCAGTTCTTC
TRBD1	TRBV27	TRBJ2-7	many	14	CATRGGQGAYEQYF	TGTGCCACCCGAGGGGGACAGGGGGCCTACGAGCAGTACTTC
NA	TRBV29-1	TRBJ2-7	NA	13	CSVGGQYPTEQYF	TGCAGCGTTGGGGGCCAATACCCTACTGAGCAGTACTTC
NA	TRBV12-3/TRBV12-4	TRBJ2-1	NA	13	CASRPRLGNEQFF	TGTGCCAGCAGACCCCGCCTGGGCAATGAGCAGTTCTTC
NA	TRBV7-6	TRBJ2-2	NA	14	CASSFSWDTGELFF	TGTGCCAGCAGCTTTTCCTGGGACACCGGGGAGCTGTTTTTT
NA	TRBV4-2	TRBJ2-4	NA	16	CASSQEVGNAKNIQYF	TGTGCCAGCAGCCAAGAAGTGGGCAACGCCAAAAACATTCAGTACTTC
TRBD2	TRBV24-1	TRBJ2-3	few	16	CATSEETSGRTDTQYF	TGTGCCACCAGTGAAGAGACTAGCGGGAGGACAGATACGCAGTATTTT
NA	TRBV15	TRBJ2-7	NA	14	CATSRGNPSRTGTF	TGTGCCACCAGCAGAGGAAACCCCAGCCGGACGGGCACCTTC
NA	TRBV3-1	TRBJ2-7	many	16	CASSQVDPDPNYEQYF	TGTGCCAGCAGCCAAGTGGATCCGGACCCGAACTACGAGCAGTACTTC
TRBD1	TRBV4-3	TRBJ2-7	NA	15	CASSQQPGQGGEQYF	TGCGCCAGCAGCCAACAGCCGGGACAGGGGGGCGAGCAGTACTTC
NA	TRBV5-1	TRBJ2-5	NA	17	CASSSPDRLDASETQYF	TGCGCCAGCAGCTCTCCGGACAGACTCGACGCCTCGGAGACCCAGTACTTC
NA	TRBV7-2	TRBJ2-3	NA	15	CASSYASRPGDTQYF	TGTGCCAGCAGCTACGCTAGCAGACCCGGGGATACGCAGTATTTT
TRBD1	TRBV6-1	TRBJ2-4	NA	16	CASSLRGLEAKNIQYF	TGTGCCAGCAGCCTCAGGGGGCTGGAAGCCAAAAACATTCAGTACTTC
NA	TRBV12-3/TRBV12-4	TRBJ1-2	NA	14	CASSPITDSYGYTF	TGTGCCAGCAGTCCGATTACCGACAGCTATGGCTACACCTTC
NA	TRBV19	TRBJ2-6	few	16	CASSIVGRSGANVLTF	TGTGCCAGTAGTATAGTCGGTAGGTCTGGGGCCAACGTCCTGACTTTC
TRBD2	TRBV5-1	TRBJ2-3	few	16	CASSNILAGNTDTQYF	TGCGCCAGCAGCAACATACTAGCGGGGAACACAGATACGCAGTATTTT
NA	TRBV4-1	TRBJ1-1	many	15	CASSLTAGADTEAFF	TGCGCCAGCAGCCTGACAGCAGGGGCGGACACTGAAGCTTTCTTT
TRBD2	TRBV2	TRBJ2-3	few	15	CASSEEVAGMDTQYF	TGTGCCAGCAGTGAAGAGGTAGCGGGGATGGATACGCAGTATTTT
TRBD2	TRBV20-1	TRBJ2-5	once	17	CCARTLQSSGRSETQYF	TGCTGTGCTAGAACCCTTCAGTCTAGCGGGAGAAGCGAGACCCAGTACTTC
TRBD2	TRBV3-1	TRBJ2-3	many	17	CASSQEGGTSGEDTQYF	TGTGCCAGCAGCCAAGAAGGTGGGACTAGCGGTGAAGATACGCAGTATTTT
NA	TRBV20-1	TRBJ2-5	NA	16	CSARRRPGEFQETQYF	TGCAGTGCTAGAAGACGGCCGGGGGAGTTCCAAGAGACCCAGTACTTC
TRBD2	TRBV18	TRBJ2-1	NA	15	CASSQLAGTVNEQFF	TGTGCCAGCTCACAGCTAGCGGGGACCGTCAATGAGCAGTTCTTC
TRBD1	TRBV6-5	TRBJ1-3	few	15	CASSFQGASGNTIYF	TGTGCCAGCAGTTTTCAGGGGGCATCTGGAAACACCATATATTTT
NA	TRBV15	TRBJ1-2	NA	16	CATSTTYRDKNYGYTF	TGTGCCACCAGCACAACGTACCGGGACAAGAACTATGGCTACACCTTC
TRBD1	TRBV15	TRBJ2-7	NA	16	CATSSLSGTGGAEQYF	TGTGCCACCAGCAGCCTCTCCGGGACAGGGGGCGCCGAGCAGTACTTC
TRBD1	TRBV20-1	TRBJ2-3	few	18	CSARDEAGQGMGTDTQYF	TGCAGTGCTAGAGATGAAGCGGGACAGGGGATGGGGACAGATACGCAGTATTTT